These 7 T cell receptor beta chains were sequenced from one sample in a study of T cells in Graves' hyperthyroidism and ophthalmopathy (dated 2019 in TCRdb). Libraries were made using multiplex PCR. Instrument on record: Illumina HiSeq 2000. The TCR beta CDR3 regions were amplified from RNA transcripts. For the first round of RT-PCR on the TCR CDR3, the HTBI primer set was used together with the Qiagen OneStep RT-PCR kit. In TCRdb, the public reads were trimmed at Q25 with fastp and aligned with MiXCR, with productive beta chains retained. Rows are combined by CDR3 protein, so each entry shows the most common genes and DNA. The sample yields about 370,000 distinct CDR3 sequences; roughly 15% were counted once. 15% to 20% of the sample is taken by the ten largest. Sample: blood. The source of these receptors is a woman aged 60 to 75 with Graves' ophthalmopathy.

This clonotype was seen at least ten times. The chain carries TRBV11-2 and TRBJ2-1, with D unresolved. V was trimmed by 0 bases and J by 1 base, leaving 10 bases between them. Germline CDR1 and CDR2: SGHAT and FQNNGV. The CDR3 loop spans 16 amino acids. CDR3 region: CASSLDVIVSYNEQFF. CDR3 coding DNA: TGTGCCAGCAGCTTAGATGTAATAGTGTCCTACAATGAGCAGTTCTTC.

In its sample, this clonotype was seen many times. The chain carries TRBV7-2 and TRBJ2-1, with 9 nucleotides matching TRBD2. The CDR3 covers 16 residues. Germline V gene data show CDR1 as SGHTA and CDR2 as FQGNSA. The ends lost 5 bases at V and 4 bases at J; junction bases unmatched: 9. In nucleotides, the CDR3 is TGTGCCAGCAGCCCGGACGGGACTAGCAGATACAATGAGCAGTTCTTC. It codes for CASSPDGTSRYNEQFF.

This clonotype occurred a few times. The V call is TRBV9, the J call TRBJ1-5; D remains unclear. V dropped 4 bases and J dropped 2 bases, with 16 bases sitting between them. The CDR3 runs 16 residues. Germline CDR1 is SGDLS and CDR2 is YYNGEE. CDR3: CASSPTPGEGNQPQHF. CDR3 nucleotide sequence: TGTGCCAGCAGCCCAACCCCCGGGGAGGGCAATCAGCCCCAGCATTTT.

This clonotype has more than one count but fewer than ten. Since a much larger clone is just one base distant, this may be a read error. The chain joins TRBV30 to TRBJ2-5, with 9 bases lining up with TRBD2. The CDR3 spans 16 residues. The germline CDR1 and CDR2 sequences are GTSNPN and SVGIG (reference sequence). The CDR3 coding sequence is TGTGCCGGGAGGGGACTAGCTGTAGGGCTCCAAGAGACCCAGTACTTC. As protein: CAGRGLAVGLQETQYF.

The V call is TRBV2, the J call TRBJ1-4, with a weak D call TRBD1 (5 bases). The CDR3 sequence is 16 residues long. Looked up from germline, CDR1 is SNHLY and CDR2 is FYNNEI. V was pared by 5 bases and J by 6 bases, with 19 bases between. The CDR3 DNA sequence: TGTGCCAGCAGTACACCCCGACGGGGGATGGATGAAAAACTGTTTTTT. This translates into CASSTPRRGMDEKLFF.

This clonotype was detected many times. This chain connects TRBV20-1 to TRBJ2-5; possible D gene TRBD2, 6 bases. The CDR3 has 19 residues. V was cut by 3 bases and J by 2 bases, with 28 bases left in between. CDR1 is DFQATT, CDR2 SNEGSKA, per germline (reference sequence). CDR3 sequence reads: CSASPGGASGLQGQETQYF. The CDR3 bases are TGCAGTGCTAGCCCGGGCGGGGCTAGTGGTTTACAAGGGCAAGAGACCCAGTACTTC.

This clonotype was counted at least ten times. The CDR3 DNA reads as TGCGCCAGCAGCTTGTCTCCAGGGAGGAATCAGCCCCAGCATTTT. Its protein product is CASSLSPGRNQPQHF. The chain is built from TRBV5-1 and TRBJ1-5; TRBD1 might be the D (5 bases). V was cut by 1 base and J by 4 bases, with 12 bases left in between. Germline CDR1 and CDR2: SGHRS and YFSETQ. This CDR3 has 15 residues. Together with reference TRBV5-1 and TRBJ1-5, the CDR3 gives the full variable domain: KAGVTQTPRYLIKTRGQQVTLSCSPISGHRSVSWYQQTPGQGLQFLFEYFSETQRNKGNFPGRFSGRQFSNSRSEMNVSTLELGDSALYLCASSLSPGRNQPQHFGDGTRLSIL.